The rows below give T cell receptor beta chains drawn from one sample of a study of cytomegalovirus exposure and HLA in healthy donors. Measured with immunoSEQ multiplex PCR; TCRdb has only the in-frame clones, and not every one. The sample lists over 150,000 clones, 70% to 90% occurring once. What was sequenced was PBMCs. These receptors were obtained from a woman aged 40 to 55 in good health and CMV-seropositive. The CDR3 runs from the conserved cysteine through the conserved F or W. The order of the fields is CDR3 protein, CDR3 DNA, V gene, J gene, D gene, clone size. D genes are given only for firm matches. A clone size is listed for some rows: how often the clone was seen (once, few, many), or a class if it is expanded.

CASSPATPMNTGELFF	TGTGCCAGCTCTCCAGCCACTCCGATGAACACCGGGGAGCTGTTTTTT	TRBV18	TRBJ2-2	-	few
CASSFGTSGRPLNEQFF	TGTGCCAGCAGCTTCGGTACTAGCGGGAGGCCCCTCAATGAGCAGTTCTTC	TRBV7-2	TRBJ2-1	TRBD2	few
CASSPSDPPYEQYF	TGTGCCAGCAGCCCTAGTGACCCTCCCTACGAGCAGTACTTC	TRBV11-2	TRBJ2-7	-	once
CAISGVSGSSYNEQFF	TGTGCCATCAGTGGGGTTAGCGGGAGCTCCTACAATGAGCAGTTCTTC	TRBV10-3	TRBJ2-1	TRBD2	-
CASSSSSGRSHNEQFF	TGTGCCAGCAGTTCCTCTAGCGGGAGGTCCCACAATGAGCAGTTCTTC	TRBV6-6	TRBJ2-1	TRBD2	-
CASSLGLNYGYTF	TGCGCCAGCAGCTTGGGTCTAAACTATGGCTACACCTTC	TRBV5-1	TRBJ1-2	-	-
CASTLRGYAFF	TGTGCCAGTACCCTGCGGGGTTACGCTTTCTTT	TRBV19	TRBJ1-1	-	-
CASERGHGANVLTF	TGTGCCAGCGAAAGGGGGCATGGGGCCAACGTCCTGACTTTC	TRBV2	TRBJ2-6	TRBD1	-
CASSLEQGSSNSPLHF	TGCGCCAGCAGCTTGGAACAGGGCTCGAGTAATTCACCCCTCCACTTT	TRBV5-1	TRBJ1-6	-	few
CASSLGQGGNNEQFF	TGCGCCAGCAGCTTAGGACAGGGGGGGAACAATGAGCAGTTCTTC	TRBV5-1	TRBJ2-1	TRBD1	-
CASSLGTSGSIGTDTQYF	TGCGCCAGCAGCTTAGGGACTAGCGGGAGTATCGGGACAGATACGCAGTATTTT	TRBV5-1	TRBJ2-3	TRBD2	-
CASSTKSGTGMTGELFF	TGCGCCAGCAGCACAAAAAGCGGGACAGGGATGACCGGGGAGCTGTTTTTT	TRBV10-1	TRBJ2-2	TRBD1	-
CAAGYGTGETQYF	TGTGCCGCAGGTTATGGCACCGGAGAGACCCAGTACTTC	TRBV10-3	TRBJ2-5	-	few
CASSPGGGRAHEQYF	TGTGCCAGCAGCCCTGGTGGGGGCAGGGCTCACGAGCAGTACTTC	TRBV27	TRBJ2-7	-	-
CSVDLAGGGQFTGELFF	TGCAGCGTTGATTTGGCGGGAGGCGGACAATTCACCGGGGAGCTGTTTTTT	TRBV29-1	TRBJ2-2	TRBD2	-
CASSKDRRTGELFF	TGTGCCAGTAGTAAGGACAGGAGGACCGGGGAGCTGTTTTTT	TRBV19	TRBJ2-2	TRBD1	-
CASSRGGQDYEQYF	TGTGCCAGCAGCAGAGGGGGACAGGACTACGAGCAGTACTTC	TRBV9	TRBJ2-7	TRBD1	-
CASSLTGGLDEQYF	TGTGCCAGCAGCTTAACGGGAGGGCTCGACGAGCAGTACTTC	TRBV7-9	TRBJ2-7	TRBD2	-
CASSSGQGTDTQYF	TGCGCCAGCAGCTCGGGACAGGGGACAGATACGCAGTATTTT	TRBV5-1	TRBJ2-3	TRBD1	-
CASSLTNSPGYEQYF	TGTGCCAGCAGCTTAACGAACTCCCCCGGCTACGAGCAGTACTTC	TRBV7-6	TRBJ2-7	-	-
CASSTGGVRDHEQYF	TGTGCCAGCTCAACTGGGGGGGTCAGGGACCACGAGCAGTACTTC	TRBV18	TRBJ2-7	TRBD2	-
CASSVLTGGKDEQFF	TGTGCCAGTAGTGTGTTGACAGGGGGGAAGGATGAGCAGTTCTTC	TRBV19	TRBJ2-1	TRBD1	few
CASSYSGRSNEKLFF	TGTGCCAGCAGTTACTCAGGGAGGTCTAATGAAAAACTGTTTTTT	TRBV6-6	TRBJ1-4	-	-
CASSSQRGEKLFF	TGTGCCAGCAGCTCACAGAGGGGGGAAAAACTGTTTTTT	TRBV9	TRBJ1-4	-	-
CASSLTTGPNYEQYF	TGTGCCAGCAGTTTAACGACAGGCCCAAACTACGAGCAGTACTTC	TRBV6-5	TRBJ2-7	-	-
CASSGTGVQEKLFF	TGCGCCAGCAGTGGGACAGGGGTTCAGGAAAAACTGTTTTTT	TRBV10-2	TRBJ1-4	TRBD1	-
CASKRLAGSTDTQYF	TGTGCCAGCAAGCGACTAGCGGGTAGCACAGATACGCAGTATTTT	TRBV6-4	TRBJ2-3	TRBD2	-